This T cell receptor beta chain was observed in a study of patients and donors after allogeneic stem cell transplantation. The V gene's germline CDR1 is SSHAT and CDR2 FNYEAQ (reference sequence). Trimming cost V 5 bases and J 3 bases; bases outside gene matches: 2. The CDR3 length is 15 residues. From the RT-PCR reads, TCRdb called clonotypes with MiXCR, one entry per CDR3 protein. The sample has roughly 180,000 distinct CDR3 sequences; about 40% are singletons. This TCR was sampled from a human donor who was either an allogeneic HSCT recipient or a stem cell or donor lymphocyte infusion donor (not recorded which). It is not recorded whose cells these are; they may come from a transplant donor. Input material: blood, either unsorted or a sorted T cell fraction (not recorded which). The chain links TRBV7-7 to TRBJ2-3, with 13 bases identical to TRBD2. CDR3 DNA: TGTGCCAGCAGCACGACTAGCGGGGGGACAGATACGCAGTATTTT. The encoded protein is CASSTTSGGTDTQYF.